Included here is one T cell receptor beta chain sequence, with context. The table came from immunoSEQ multiplex PCR; TCRdb's copy has only in-frame clones and leaves some out. The table includes about 120,000 clones, approximately 90% detected once. This sample was included in a study of control samples from healthy donors and cancer patients. V lost 0 bases, J lost 4 bases, and 3 bases stayed unmatched. This CDR3 region has 14 residues. CDR1 is SGHRS, CDR2 YFSETQ, per germline. This clonotype was sampled from a woman in her sixties or seventies in good health. The chain joins TRBV5-1 to TRBJ1-1, with TRBD1 matching over 7 bases. Source material: blood. CDR3 DNA: TGCGCCAGCAGCTTGGACGCAGGGGGCACTGAAGCTTTCTTT. The encoded protein is CASSLDAGGTEAFF.